This T cell receptor beta chain was captured in a study of a mutant IDH1 vaccine in newly diagnosed glioma. This clone turned up a few times. Regarding time point: baseline, week 1 (first vaccination visit). Treatment specified: pre-vaccination baseline after standard-of-care therapy. The assay was immunoSEQ multiplex PCR, and TCRdb's table has in-frame clones only and misses some. The sample yields about 16,000 clones, roughly 80% seen once. The CDR3 covers 19 residues. Germline CDR1 is SGHRS and CDR2 is YFSETQ. Unmatched junction bases numbered 8, after V lost 3 bases and J lost 0 bases. The receptor was derived from a man between 40 and 49 years old with glioma. Specimen: PBMCs, collected from a glioma patient treated with radiotherapy, temozolomide or both. The rearrangement links TRBV5-1 to TRBJ2-1, with 14 bases aligning to TRBD2. The chain's CDR3 is CASSSSGLAGASSYNEQFF. CDR3 DNA: TGCGCCAGCAGCTCATCGGGACTAGCGGGGGCGAGCTCCTACAATGAGCAGTTCTTC. Full variable domain (remainder filled in from reference TRBV5-1 and TRBJ2-1): KAGVTQTPRYLIKTRGQQVTLSCSPISGHRSVSWYQQTPGQGLQFLFEYFSETQRNKGNFPGRFSGRQFSNSRSEMNVSTLELGDSALYLCASSSSGLAGASSYNEQFFGPGTRLTVL.